This paragraph reports one T cell receptor (beta chain). The CDR3 covers 11 residues. Germline V gene sequence: CDR1 GTSNPN, CDR2 SVGIG (reference sequence). V gave up 8 bases and J gave up 4 bases; unmatched junction bases: 4. This sample stems from a study of blood T cell repertoires in COVID-19. Sequenced by immunoSEQ multiplex PCR; TCRdb stores in-frame clones only, minus some. The sample carries around 260,000 clones, 80% to 95% recorded once. The clonotype comes from a person under 30 with COVID-19, enrolled during active disease. Material: peripheral blood. The V and J genes are TRBV30 and TRBJ2-7; 8 bases map to TRBD1. CDR3 amino acids: CAAGGGYEQYF. Here the CDR3 DNA reads TGTGCCGCAGGGGGCGGGTACGAGCAGTACTTC.